Listed here are 29 T cell receptor beta chains from one sample, sequenced in a study of T cell repertoires in cytomegalovirus infection. TCRdb called the reads again in MiXCR, with one record for every CDR3 protein. The table shows under 450,000 distinct CDR3 sequences, with about 35% occurring only once. The antigens of these receptors remain unknown. The sequenced sample was cultured PBMCs, obtained from culture after CMV antigen stimulation. The receptors were gathered from a human donor in good health (CMV status not recorded). Some clones in this sample may be carry-over from other donors' samples.

The rearrangement links TRBV6-1 to TRBJ2-7, with 7 nucleotides matching TRBD2. J gave up 4 bases and V 6 bases, and 6 bases lay outside the gene matches. CDR3 length: 13 amino acids. Per germline, CDR1 MNHNS and CDR2 SASEGT. In DNA form, the CDR3 reads TGTGCCAGCAGGGGGAAAGCGGGATACGAGCAGTACGTC. Translated: CASRGKAGYEQYV.

The CDR3: CASSLLALAGGVTDTQYF. The DNA for the CDR3 is TGTGCCAGCAGTTTATTGGCCCTAGCGGGAGGTGTGACAGATACGCAGTATTTT. The chain is built from TRBV27 and TRBJ2-3; TRBD2 aligns across 11 bases. This CDR3 spans 18 amino acids. CDR1 MNHEY and CDR2 SMNVEV come from the germline V gene (reference sequence). The V gene end was trimmed by 1 base and the J gene end by 3 bases; junction bases not matched to a gene: 9.

This chain links TRBV19 with TRBJ1-2, with D tentatively TRBD1 (6 bases). Trimming left V 0 bases short and J 4 bases short, with 15 bases between. Per the germline V gene, CDR1 is LNHDA and CDR2 is SQIVND (reference sequence). The CDR3 is made up of 16 amino acids. The CDR3 loop is CASSIDHTGRPYGYTF. The CDR3 DNA is TGTGCCAGTAGTATAGATCACACAGGGAGACCCTATGGCTACACCTTC.

This clonotype was picked up one time. This rearrangement joins TRBV6-1 to TRBJ2-5, with 14 positions matching TRBD2. Germline V lookup: CDR1 MNHNS, CDR2 SASEGT. This CDR3 has 15 residues. J lost 11 bases, V lost 5 bases, and 10 bases had no gene match. The CDR3 spells CASSPGLAGVSPQYF. CDR3 DNA: TGTGCCAGCAGTCCGGGACTAGCGGGAGTATCCCCTCAGTACTTC.

This chain links TRBV24-1 with TRBJ2-5; TRBD2 aligns across 10 bases. The CDR3 extends over 17 amino acids. Germline lookup yields CDR1 KGHDR and CDR2 SFDVKD. J gave up 4 bases and V 3 bases, and 10 bases lay outside the gene matches. CDR3 region: CATSDRASGSFRETQYF. CDR3 DNA: TGTGCCACCAGTGATAGGGCTAGCGGGAGTTTCAGAGAGACCCAGTACTTC.

The V gene is TRBV2, the J gene TRBJ2-3; D unclear. The V end was cut by 3 bases, the J end by 3 bases, with 19 bases between. The germline CDR1 and CDR2 sequences are SNHLY and FYNNEI. The CDR3 contains 17 residues. CDR3 DNA sequence: TGTGCCAGCAGTGACCCATACCCCCTGAGCCAAACAGATACGCAGTATTTT. Protein sequence: CASSDPYPLSQTDTQYF.

This clonotype was detected only a few times. The chain links TRBV6-1 to TRBJ1-5, with 8 bases identical to TRBD1. The ends lost 3 bases at V and 0 bases at J; junction bases unmatched: 10. Germline lookup yields CDR1 MNHNS and CDR2 SASEGT. This CDR3 contains 18 residues. The CDR3 bases are TGTGCCAGCAGTGAGTCTCGGGACAGGCGTTATAGCAATCAGCCCCAGCATTTT. This encodes CASSESRDRRYSNQPQHF.

This clonotype appeared many times. CDR3 bases: TGTGCCAGCAGCTTAGCCGGGGTTAGCAATCAGCCCCAGCATTTT. It yields the protein CASSLAGVSNQPQHF. The V call is TRBV7-8, the J call TRBJ1-5, with D hard to call. The CDR3 is made up of 15 amino acids. The germline gives CDR1 SGHVS, CDR2 FQNEAQ. V was shortened by 0 bases and J by 0 bases, with 6 bases between the two germline ends.

The V and J genes are TRBV24-1 and TRBJ2-1; 15 positions agree with TRBD2. The CDR3 sequence is 15 residues long. Unmatched junction bases numbered 3, after V lost 7 bases and J lost 6 bases. Germline-derived CDR1 and CDR2 are KGHDR and SFDVKD. The CDR3 spells CATRPGLAGGNEQFF. The CDR3 DNA is TGTGCCACCAGACCGGGACTAGCGGGAGGCAATGAGCAGTTCTTC.

The gene calls are TRBV10-2 and TRBJ1-1; TRBD1 is a possible D gene (5 bases). The CDR3 extends over 14 amino acids. CDR1 and CDR2 (germline): WSHSY, SAAADI. Trimming pared 4 bases from V and 4 bases from J, leaving 13 bases between. The CDR3 spells CASSARGAGTEAFF. In nucleotides, the CDR3 is TGCGCCAGCAGTGCTCGGGGCGCGGGCACTGAAGCTTTCTTT.

The chain has TRBV5-6 and TRBJ2-7, with TRBD2 identical over 7 bases. V trimming: 2 bases; J trimming: 4 bases; junction bases outside the gene matches: 9. In germline, CDR1 is SGHDT, CDR2 YYEEEE. The CDR3 runs 15 residues. The CDR3 sequence: CASSFPASGSYEQYF. CDR3 DNA sequence: TGTGCCAGCAGCTTCCCGGCTAGCGGATCATACGAGCAGTACTTC.

The chain is built from TRBV28 and TRBJ2-3; 12 nucleotides agree with TRBD2. CDR3 length equals 15 residues. The germline V gene encodes CDR1 MDHEN and CDR2 SYDVKM. V was pared by 2 bases and J by 4 bases, with 1 base of the junction left unmatched. CDR3 region: CASSLGTSGPDTQYF. Written as DNA, the CDR3 is TGTGCCAGCAGTTTAGGGACTAGCGGGCCAGATACGCAGTATTTT.

This chain joins TRBV19 and TRBJ2-2, with 9 bases lining up with TRBD2. Germline values: CDR1 LNHDA, CDR2 SQIVND (reference sequence). The CDR3 has 19 amino acids. V was clipped by 5 bases and J by 7 bases; unmatched bases: 20. DNA of the CDR3: TGTGCCAGTAGTCCCCAAGGGCCGCTAGCGGGAAGGCGTCACGGGGAGCTGTTTTTT. Translated, it gives CASSPQGPLAGRRHGELFF. The whole variable domain, filled in from reference TRBV19 and TRBJ2-2, reads DGGITQSPKYLFRKEGQNVTLSCEQNLNHDAMYWYRQDPGQGLRLIYYSQIVNDFQKGDIAEGYSVSREKKESFPLTVTSAQKNPTAFYLCASSPQGPLAGRRHGELFFGEGSRLTVL.

The rearrangement links TRBV12-3 or TRBV12-4 to TRBJ1-6; possible D gene TRBD1, 5 bases. The V and J ends lost 5 bases and 3 bases respectively, with 8 bases between them. The CDR3 loop spans 14 amino acids. The CDR3 DNA reads TGTGCCAGCAGTCGAGGGGTCTATAATTCACCCCTCCACTTT. Translation gives CASSRGVYNSPLHF.

This clonotype was observed at least ten times. The chain recombines TRBV7-9 with TRBJ1-1; tentatively, D is TRBD1 (5 bases). V lost 7 bases and J lost 3, with 24 bases in between. Germline values: CDR1 SEHNR, CDR2 FQNEAQ (reference sequence). The CDR3 consists of 17 residues. CDR3 sequence reads: CASTSGTLVFFDTEAFF. DNA of the CDR3: TGTGCCAGCACCTCGGGGACCTTGGTGTTTTTTGACACTGAAGCTTTCTTT.

Notes on this clonotype: This CDR3 fails to terminate in the conserved phenylalanine or tryptophan, so it likely reflects a read error. The gene calls are TRBV28 and TRBJ2-7, with 7 nucleotides matching TRBD1. Trimming at V came to 1 base and at J to 0 bases, leaving 3 bases not matched to a gene. CDR3 length: 15 amino acids. Germline CDR1 is MDHEN and CDR2 is SYDVKM. This chain's CDR3 is CASSLLGQASYEQYL. CDR3 in DNA: TGTGCCAGCAGTTTATTAGGACAGGCCTCCTACGAGCAGTACTTA.

V usage is TRBV7-2 and J usage is TRBJ1-4; D is possibly TRBD1 (5 bases). CDR1 and CDR2 from the germline V gene are SGHTA and FQGNSA. This CDR3 region has 16 residues. The germline V and J ends were trimmed by 1 base and 7 bases, with 16 bases remaining between them. This CDR3 reads CASSLGEGGAGEKLFF. CDR3 nucleotides: TGTGCCAGCAGCTTAGGAGAGGGAGGGGCGGGTGAAAAACTGTTTTTT. Using reference TRBV7-2 and TRBJ1-4 for the parts outside the CDR3, the full variable domain is GAGVSQSPSNKVTEKGKDVELRCDPISGHTALYWYRQSLGQGLEFLIYFQGNSAPDKSGLPSDRFSAERTGGSVSTLTIQRTQQEDSAVYLCASSLGEGGAGEKLFFGSGTQLSVL.

The rearrangement links TRBV12-3 or TRBV12-4 to TRBJ2-7, with 8 bases that match TRBD1. The CDR3 consists of 12 residues. The ends lost 6 bases at V and 6 bases at J; junction bases unmatched: 4. The CDR3 nucleotides are TGTGCCAGCAGGCAAACAGGGGGCGAGCAGTACGTC. This sequence encodes CASRQTGGEQYV.

As for this clonotype: This may stem from a read error, because a much larger clone lies one nucleotide away. The genes are TRBV7-2 and TRBJ1-4; D ambiguous. The CDR3 has 12 amino acids. V shed 10 bases and J shed 11 bases, with 17 bases lying between them. CDR1 and CDR2 (germline): SGHTA, FQGNSA. The CDR3 DNA is TGTGCCAACACCAACACCCTGCCCAAACTGTTTTTT. Amino acids: CANTNTLPKLFF.

Within the sample, this clonotype is medium-sized (0.01 to 0.1%). The V gene is TRBV7-2, the J gene TRBJ2-5; D is possibly TRBD1 (6 bases). The CDR3 consists of 13 residues. The germline V gene encodes CDR1 SGHTA and CDR2 FQGNSA. Trimming pared 1 base from V and 4 bases from J, leaving 7 bases between. The CDR3 here is CASSLVGGETQYF. CDR3 bases: TGTGCCAGCAGCTTAGTAGGGGGAGAGACCCAGTACTTC.

This clonotype came up a few times. This chain links TRBV6-2 or TRBV6-3 with TRBJ2-1; 7 bases agree with TRBD2. The CDR3 has 17 amino acids. The V gene end was trimmed by 7 bases and the J gene end by 7 bases; junction bases not matched to a gene: 19. CDR1 is MNHEY and CDR2 is SVGEGT in the germline V gene. The CDR3 nucleotides read TGTGCCAGCAAAAATCTGGTTCTAGCGGACCGCGGGAATGAGCAGTTCTTC. Translated, it gives CASKNLVLADRGNEQFF.

The chain joins TRBV29-1 to TRBJ1-1; 8 bases agree with TRBD1. This CDR3 has 13 residues. CDR1 and CDR2 from the germline V gene are SQVTM and ANQGSEA. Losses at the gene ends were 7 bases for V and 4 bases for J; bases not matched to a gene: 8. The CDR3 DNA sequence: TGCAGCGCCCCGACAGGGGTGAGCACTGAAGCTTTCTTT. It translates to CSAPTGVSTEAFF.

CDR3 DNA: TGTGCCAGCAGTTATTACCCCTTGACTAGCGGGAGTAACTCCGGGGAGCTGTTTTTT. Amino acid sequence: CASSYYPLTSGSNSGELFF. The J gene is TRBJ2-2, the V gene TRBV6-2 or TRBV6-3, with 12 positions matching TRBD2. The CDR3 extends over 19 amino acids. With 3 bases clipped from V and 6 bases from J, the junction kept 14 bases outside the gene matches. The germline V gene has CDR1 MNHEY and CDR2 SVGEGT.

In this sample, this clonotype turned up a few times. In nucleotides, the CDR3 is TGTGCCAGCAGCTTAGGGCCCCGGGGATCGAACACTGAAGCTTTCTTT. Its translation is CASSLGPRGSNTEAFF. The chain carries TRBV7-2 and TRBJ1-1; D ambiguous. Trimming took off 1 base at V and 1 base at J, with 13 bases between the two ends. Germline V CDR1 and CDR2: SGHTA, FQGNSA. The CDR3 covers 16 residues.

A few counts support this clonotype. The chain carries TRBV7-2 and TRBJ1-2; D is unclear. Germline values: CDR1 SGHTA, CDR2 FQGNSA. The ends were cut back, 1 base at V and 1 base at J, with 10 bases in the middle. This CDR3 has 15 residues. The CDR3 DNA is TGTGCCAGCAGCTTAGTTGATGGGGTTAACTATGGCTACACCTTC. The encoded protein is CASSLVDGVNYGYTF.

This clonotype was counted only a few times. The V call is TRBV19, the J call TRBJ1-5; D is uncertain. Per the germline V gene, CDR1 is LNHDA and CDR2 is SQIVND (reference sequence). Deletions cut 3 bases from V and 0 bases from J, with 9 bases between. This CDR3 contains 15 residues. CDR3 nucleotide sequence: TGTGCCAGTAGTATTTCTTGGCGTAGCAATCAGCCCCAGCATTTT. This codes for CASSISWRSNQPQHF.

This clonotype was observed a few times. This chain uses TRBV12-3 or TRBV12-4 with TRBJ2-4; D is undetermined. There are 13 residues in the CDR3. The V end lost 5 bases, the J end lost 1 base, and 6 bases lay between the germline ends. In DNA, the CDR3 is TGTGCCAGCAGTGGTACGGCCAAAAACATTCAGTACTTC. Its protein is CASSGTAKNIQYF.

This clonotype was recorded many times. The chain uses TRBV6-2 or TRBV6-3 and TRBJ2-3, with 10 positions matching TRBD2. The germline V gene has CDR1 MNHEY and CDR2 SVGEGT. The CDR3 covers 18 residues. V lost 5 bases and J lost 6; bases outside the gene matches: 17. CDR3 sequence: CASSGPTAGGPWGDTQYF. The CDR3 bases are TGTGCCAGCAGTGGCCCGACAGCGGGAGGGCCTTGGGGGGATACGCAGTATTTT.

This clonotype was observed many times. The chain couples TRBV28 to TRBJ2-7, with 7 nucleotides matching TRBD2. With 7 bases clipped from V and 3 bases from J, the junction kept 9 bases outside the gene matches. The germline V gene has CDR1 MDHEN and CDR2 SYDVKM. CDR3 length: 14 residues. This CDR3 reads CASMLGGRDYEQYF. CDR3 DNA: TGTGCCAGCATGTTGGGGGGGAGAGACTACGAGCAGTACTTC.